This T cell receptor beta chain was captured by sequencing in a study of T cell responses to AZD1222 COVID-19 vaccine. The overall study: Whether given at about 4 or about 12 weeks, second doses were pooled. The study's findings and limits: White British donors predominated, females outnumbered males, and clonal diversity was possibly underestimated. A rise in Spike-specific TCR breadth and depth followed two AZD1222 doses.

Note on this clone: As yet, its antigen is unknown.

The germline V and J ends were trimmed by 1 base and 9 bases, with 7 bases remaining between them. Germline-derived CDR1 and CDR2 are MNHEY and SVGAGI. CDR3 length equals 13 residues. The method was immunoSEQ multiplex PCR; TCRdb's version includes in-frame clones alone and lacks a portion of them. The sample contains 160,000 or so clones, almost 90% of which appear only once. The source was peripheral blood, collected on day 0 of AZD1222 vaccination. The clonotype comes from an adult in good health. The chain links TRBV6-5 to TRBJ1-6; D ambiguous. CDR3 region: CASSYFQSSPLHF. DNA for the CDR3: TGTGCCAGCAGTTACTTCCAAAGTTCACCCCTCCACTTT.